The subject of this entry is one T cell receptor beta chain. Other nucleotide sequences in the sample specify the same CDR3. Produced via immunoSEQ multiplex PCR; TCRdb's table is partial and in-frame only. Of 2 million to 3 million clones listed, just over 90% are singletons. There are 11 residues in the CDR3. The V gene's germline CDR1 is MNHEY and CDR2 SVGAGI. V lost 7 bases and J lost 5, with 8 bases in between. This sample is drawn from a study of shared clonotypes between healthy human individuals. The receptor's source is a man younger than 35 in good health. Sequencing was carried out using naive CD4+ T cells sorted from blood. The sample's subset: CD45RA+ positively selected. This chain uses TRBV6-5 with TRBJ2-5, with D tentatively TRBD2 (5 bases). In DNA form, the CDR3 reads TGTGCCAGCACCCGCGGGGAGACCCAGTACTTC. It translates to CASTRGETQYF.